The present T cell receptor beta chain was sequenced within a study of cytomegalovirus exposure and HLA in healthy donors. Study results and limitations: In a later analysis, V- and J-gene trimming of beta chains associated with a DCLRE1C missense variant, replicated independently.

The PCR employed 60 Vbeta primers together with 13 Jbeta primers. Assay: immunoSEQ multiplex PCR; the TCRdb copy retains only in-frame clones and omits some. The sample has roughly 130,000 clones, under 80% seen once. Germline V CDR1 and CDR2: SGHRS, YFSETQ. Unmatched junction bases numbered 6, after V lost 4 bases and J lost 7 bases. The length of the CDR3 is 13 residues. Concerning this clone: Its specificity is not known.

The sequenced material came from PBMCs. The receptor was isolated from a woman between 50 and 59 years old in good health and CMV-seropositive. The chain recombines TRBV5-1 with TRBJ1-1; 8 nucleotides match TRBD1. CDR3 DNA sequence: TGCGCCAGCAGCGTGGACAGGGATCATGAAGCTTTCTTT. Its translation is CASSVDRDHEAFF.